This passage covers 24 T cell receptor beta chains from one sample sequenced in a study of blood T cell repertoires in COVID-19. Profiled with immunoSEQ multiplex PCR; TCRdb holds only in-frame clones, not every one. The sample yields fewer than 200,000 clones, around four fifths seen once. Sequencing was performed on PBMCs or T cells enriched from blood (not recorded which). These receptor sequences come from a woman between 50 and 59 years old in a cohort exposed to, infected with or recovered from COVID-19 (not recorded which).

V gene TRBV4-2 combines with J gene TRBJ2-7, with 9 bases that match TRBD2. CDR3 length equals 15 residues. Germline-derived CDR1 and CDR2 are LGHNA and YNFKEQ. J lost 2 bases, V lost 0 bases, and 2 bases had no gene match. CDR3 DNA: TGTGCCAGCAGCCAAGACGCTAGCGGGGCCTACGAGCAGTACTTC. Protein sequence: CASSQDASGAYEQYF.

The J gene is TRBJ2-3, the V gene TRBV5-5; possibly TRBD1 for D (6 bases). Germline assignment: CDR1 SGHKS and CDR2 YYEKEE (reference sequence). The CDR3 covers 14 residues. The V end was cut by 5 bases, the J end by 0 bases, with 10 bases between. The CDR3 spells CASSSGDSTDTQYF. CDR3 nucleotide sequence: TGTGCCAGCAGTTCAGGGGATAGCACAGATACGCAGTATTTT.

The CDR3 sequence is CAVRDRGRVNTEAFF. The CDR3 bases are TGTGCCGTCCGGGACAGGGGGAGGGTAAACACTGAAGCTTTCTTT. This chain joins TRBV6-5 and TRBJ1-1, with TRBD1 identical over 11 bases. This CDR3 is 15 amino acids long. The germline CDR1 and CDR2 sequences are MNHEY and SVGAGI. The V segment lost 11 bases and the J segment 2 bases; nucleotides outside the gene matches: 10.

The J gene is TRBJ1-1, the V gene TRBV5-1; no firm D call. Germline V lookup: CDR1 SGHRS, CDR2 YFSETQ. V shed 4 bases and J shed 0 bases, with 13 bases lying between them. The CDR3 covers 15 residues. CDR3: CASSPSGQMNTEAFF. The CDR3 DNA reads TGCGCCAGCAGCCCTTCTGGCCAAATGAACACTGAAGCTTTCTTT.

The chain employs TRBV3-1 (or the pseudogene TRBV3-2) and TRBJ2-1; the D is unclear. CDR1 LGHDT and CDR2 YNNKEL come from the germline V gene (reference sequence). Trimming cost V 1 base and J 2 bases, with 9 bases left between them. The CDR3 is 15 residues long. The CDR3: CASSQAGRPYNEQFF. The DNA of the CDR3 is TGTGCCAGCAGCCAAGCTGGGCGCCCCTACAATGAGCAGTTCTTC.

The rearrangement links TRBV7-2 to TRBJ2-1; D is unclear. This CDR3 spans 12 amino acids. Trimming removed 0 bases from V and 9 bases from J, with 6 bases in between. Germline V lookup: CDR1 SGHTA, CDR2 FQGNSA. The CDR3: CASSLALSEQFF. The CDR3 nucleotides are TGTGCCAGCAGCTTAGCGCTATCTGAGCAGTTCTTC.

V gene TRBV2 combines with J gene TRBJ2-2; 10 bases agree with TRBD2. Germline assignment: CDR1 SNHLY and CDR2 FYNNEI. J gave up 4 bases and V 4 bases, and 9 bases lay outside the gene matches. This CDR3 is 17 amino acids long. The CDR3 reads CASSGSSGSPVTGELFF. CDR3 nucleotide sequence: TGTGCCAGCAGTGGGTCTAGCGGGAGTCCCGTCACCGGGGAGCTGTTTTTT.

The chain recombines TRBV2 with TRBJ1-3; 8 nucleotides match TRBD1. This CDR3 comprises 15 residues. The junction had 4 bases not matched to a gene; V was cut back by 6 bases and J by 0 bases. Germline V gene sequence: CDR1 SNHLY, CDR2 FYNNEI. The CDR3 DNA follows: TGTGCCAGCAGAAAAGACAGGGGCTCTGGAAACACCATATATTTT. It specifies CASRKDRGSGNTIYF.

Here the CDR3 DNA reads TGTGCCAGCAGTATGACCGGGACAGTGTACAATGAGCAGTTCTTC. This codes for CASSMTGTVYNEQFF. This chain uses TRBV28 with TRBJ2-1, with 7 bases matching TRBD1. The CDR3 is 15 amino acids. J gave up 4 bases and V 5 bases, and 8 bases lay outside the gene matches. CDR1 is MDHEN and CDR2 is SYDVKM in the germline V gene.

The sample holds a few counts of this clone. This chain links TRBV2 with TRBJ2-7; 11 nucleotides align to TRBD2. The CDR3 contains 17 residues. J gave up 2 bases and V 6 bases, and 12 bases lay outside the gene matches. Germline V lookup: CDR1 SNHLY, CDR2 FYNNEI. The chain's CDR3 is CASRELAGAFFAYEQYF. DNA of the CDR3: TGTGCCAGCAGGGAACTAGCGGGGGCTTTCTTCGCCTACGAGCAGTACTTC.

The genes are TRBV18 and TRBJ1-2; D ambiguous. Germline CDR1 and CDR2: KGHSH and LQKENI. The CDR3 runs 14 residues. V gave up 3 bases and J gave up 7 bases, with 15 bases separating them. The DNA of the CDR3 is TGTGCCAGCTCACCTCAAAAACCTGCGGTTGGCTACACCTTC. Its translation: CASSPQKPAVGYTF.

The chain is built from TRBV6-1 and TRBJ1-1; possible D gene TRBD1, 6 bases. V was clipped by 2 bases and J by 6 bases, with 13 bases between them. This CDR3 has 14 amino acids. Germline V gene lookup returns CDR1 MNHNS and CDR2 SASEGT. Here the CDR3 reads CASSEIRQVSEAFF. The CDR3 region has the DNA TGTGCCAGCAGTGAAATAAGACAGGTTTCTGAAGCTTTCTTT.

The chain has TRBV3-1 (or the pseudogene TRBV3-2) and TRBJ1-1; D remains unclear. Looked up from germline, CDR1 is LGHDT and CDR2 is YNNKEL (reference sequence). CDR3 size: 13 residues. The V end was cut by 6 bases, the J end by 0 bases, with 8 bases between. CDR3 sequence reads: CASRRDMNTEAFF. The CDR3, as DNA: TGTGCCAGCAGGAGAGATATGAACACTGAAGCTTTCTTT.

CDR3 in amino acids: CASLAAVGGNGYTF. CDR3 sequence (DNA): TGTGCCAGCTTAGCGGCCGTGGGGGGTAATGGCTACACCTTC. The V and J genes are TRBV6-5 and TRBJ1-2; possible D gene TRBD1, 5 bases. CDR3 length: 14 amino acids. The ends were cut back, 8 bases at V and 6 bases at J, with 19 bases in the middle. The germline CDR1 and CDR2 sequences are MNHEY and SVGAGI.

CDR3 DNA: TGTGCCAGCAGCTTAGATCGCGGCGGGTTCTACAATGAGCAGTTCTTC. This encodes CASSLDRGGFYNEQFF. This rearrangement joins TRBV11-2 to TRBJ2-1; a possible D gene is TRBD2 (5 bases). Trimming stripped 0 bases from V and 3 bases from J, with 12 bases between. This CDR3 is built from 16 residues. The germline gives CDR1 SGHAT, CDR2 FQNNGV.

This rearrangement joins TRBV7-9 to TRBJ2-5, with D unclear. The CDR3 runs 14 residues. V was pared by 5 bases and J by 4 bases, with 14 bases between. Germline lookup yields CDR1 SEHNR and CDR2 FQNEAQ (reference sequence). The CDR3 bases are TGTGCCAGCAGCGAAGCCGCCAAGCGAGAGACCCAGTACTTC. It specifies CASSEAAKRETQYF. The full variable domain, rest sourced from reference TRBV7-9 and TRBJ2-5, is DTGVSQNPRHKITKRGQNVTFRCDPISEHNRLYWYRQTLGQGPEFLTYFQNEAQLEKSRLLSDRFSAERPKGSFSTLEIQRTEQGDSAMYLCASSEAAKRETQYFGPGTRLLVL.

The chain has TRBV10-3 and TRBJ2-3; 10 bases are shared with TRBD2. This CDR3 comprises 16 residues. Germline V gene data show CDR1 as ENHRY and CDR2 as SYGVKD. V lost 0 bases to trimming and J lost 5 bases; unmatched junction nucleotides: 5. CDR3 in amino acids: CAISESPSGGRDTQYF. CDR3 DNA: TGTGCCATCAGTGAGTCCCCTAGCGGGGGTAGAGATACGCAGTATTTT.

The CDR3 is CASSLMEQVKTQYF. CDR3 bases: TGTGCCAGCAGCTTAATGGAACAGGTGAAGACCCAGTACTTC. V and J are TRBV5-5 and TRBJ2-5; a possible D gene is TRBD1 (5 bases). CDR3 length: 14 amino acids. Germline V gives CDR1 SGHKS, CDR2 YYEKEE (reference sequence). Trimming cost V 2 bases and J 6 bases, with 14 bases left between them.

The CDR3 is CASSRDRGGRTDTQYF. CDR3 bases: TGTGCCAGCAGCCGAGATCGGGGGGGCCGCACAGATACGCAGTATTTT. The V call is TRBV7-8, the J call TRBJ2-3, with 8 bases aligning to TRBD2. With V trimmed by 5 bases and J by 1 base, 8 bases remained unmatched. This CDR3 has 16 residues. The germline V gene encodes CDR1 SGHVS and CDR2 FQNEAQ.

The rearrangement links TRBV18 to TRBJ2-7, with 7 nucleotides matching TRBD1. The CDR3 is made up of 18 amino acids. Trimming removed 3 bases from V and 5 bases from J; junction bases left unmatched: 19. Germline assignment: CDR1 KGHSH and CDR2 LQKENI. CDR3 loop: CASSPASIRDRLKNEQYF. CDR3 nucleotide sequence: TGTGCCAGCTCACCTGCATCCATCCGGGACAGACTGAAGAACGAGCAGTACTTC.

In its sample, this clone was seen a few times. The rearrangement links TRBV10-2 to TRBJ1-6; tentatively, D is TRBD1 (6 bases). Germline V gene sequence: CDR1 WSHSY, CDR2 SAAADI. The V end lost 4 bases, the J end lost 6 bases, and 10 bases lay between the germline ends. This CDR3 has 14 residues. The CDR3 region has the DNA TGCGCCAGCAGTGCCACAGGGTTTAATTCACCCCTCCACTTT. This sequence encodes CASSATGFNSPLHF.

The chain combines TRBV7-9 with TRBJ2-2; perhaps TRBD1 as D (5 bases). The germline V gene encodes CDR1 SEHNR and CDR2 FQNEAQ (reference sequence). The CDR3 runs to 19 residues. Trimming removed 0 bases from V and 1 base from J, with 18 bases in between. CDR3 nucleotides: TGTGCCAGCAGCTTAGCTAGACAGACCACTGCACAGAACACCGGGGAGCTGTTTTTT. Protein: CASSLARQTTAQNTGELFF.

The chain uses TRBV19 and TRBJ1-1, with 7 positions matching TRBD1. The V segment lost 5 bases and the J segment 4 bases; nucleotides outside the gene matches: 4. The CDR3 has 13 residues. Germline V lookup: CDR1 LNHDA, CDR2 SQIVND (reference sequence). The CDR3 sequence: CASSEGAGTEAFF. The CDR3 nucleotides are TGTGCCAGTAGTGAGGGGGCCGGCACTGAAGCTTTCTTT. Based on the CDR3 plus reference TRBV19 and TRBJ1-1, the full variable domain is DGGITQSPKYLFRKEGQNVTLSCEQNLNHDAMYWYRQDPGQGLRLIYYSQIVNDFQKGDIAEGYSVSREKKESFPLTVTSAQKNPTAFYLCASSEGAGTEAFFGQGTRLTVV.

This chain uses TRBV18 with TRBJ2-5; D call uncertain. Trimming shortened V by 1 base and J by 2 bases, and 8 bases separated the two germline ends. The CDR3 contains 14 residues. The germline gives CDR1 KGHSH, CDR2 LQKENI. The CDR3 nucleotides are TGTGCCAGCTCACCACTGGGCCAGCAAGAGACCCAGTACTTC. It is translated as CASSPLGQQETQYF.